This T cell receptor beta chain was recorded in a study of PD-1 blockade in mismatch repair-deficient tumors. Study-wide background: All were previously treated, progressing patients with eleven to twelve mismatch repair-deficient cancer types. Study-wide results and caveats: After pembrolizumab, tumor-resident clones rose rapidly, then generally contracted before radiologic responses.

The V gene end was trimmed by 10 bases and the J gene end by 2 bases; junction bases not matched to a gene: 8. The CDR3 runs to 13 residues. The germline CDR1 and CDR2 sequences are ENHRY and SYGVKD. For this clone: Its antigen is not identified.

Profiling relied on immunoSEQ multiplex PCR, and the TCRdb table lists in-frame clones only, not all of them. The sample consists of some 100,000 clones, about four fifths of them appearing once. TCRs were sequenced from a few patients responding to pembrolizumab. The sequence was collected from an adult with mismatch repair-deficient cancer. Specimen: peripheral blood, collected roughly 35 weeks after starting pembrolizumab. The chain links TRBV10-3 to TRBJ2-7; 7 bases line up with TRBD2. This CDR3 is CATGAGVAYEQYF. In DNA, the CDR3 is TGTGCCACCGGGGCGGGGGTGGCCTACGAGCAGTACTTC.